This TCR beta chain appears in the sequencing data of a study of T cell responses to AZD1222 COVID-19 vaccine. Study-level points and caveats: It should be noted that donors were predominantly white British and more often female, and clonal diversity was possibly underestimated. Increased Spike-specific TCR breadth and depth were observed after two AZD1222 doses. Regions 160-218 and 743-854 held dominance among vaccine-associated CD4 TCRs, which spanned spike. The reported proportion of spike-specific TCRs targeting unmutated variant regions was nearly half.

Assay used: immunoSEQ multiplex PCR; TCRdb lists only in-frame clones, some missing. The table includes roughly 48,000 clones, approximately 89% detected once. CDR1 and CDR2 (germline): SGHTA, FQGNSA. V was pared by 0 bases and J by 6 bases, with 2 bases of the junction left unmatched. This CDR3 contains 13 residues. As to this clone: The antigen is not known.

This material consisted of peripheral blood, taken 28 days after the second AZD1222 dose. The chain couples TRBV7-2 to TRBJ2-7; 7 positions agree with TRBD2. The sequence was collected from an adult who received the AZD1222 COVID-19 vaccine. The CDR3 spells CASSLATGGEQYF. For the CDR3, the DNA is TGTGCCAGCAGCTTAGCGACGGGGGGCGAGCAGTACTTC.